This TCR beta chain stems from a study of shared clonotypes between healthy human individuals. General study points: Sampling was confined to blood; repertoires within tissues likely differ. Clonotypes which were not shared had lower generation probabilities than clonotypes that all four donors shared. Rarefaction analysis demonstrated incomplete sorted-subset sequencing notwithstanding large depth. Estimated clonotype richness was generally higher in naive than memory subsets.

Profiling relied on immunoSEQ multiplex PCR, and the TCRdb table lists in-frame clones only, not all of them. This table has 650,000 to 750,000 clones, more than 70% appearing once. About this clone itself: Antigen unknown.

CDR1 is GTSNPN and CDR2 is SVGIG in the germline V gene (reference sequence). Trimming took 2 bases from V and 2 from J, leaving 10 bases between them. This CDR3 is 13 amino acids long. Material: memory CD4+ T cells sorted from blood. Subset given: CD45RA-negative fraction. The chain has TRBV30 and TRBJ2-7; D call uncertain. This receptor was taken from a woman aged 25 to 39 in good health. CDR3 residues: CAWSYYGTYEQYF. For the CDR3, the DNA is TGTGCCTGGAGTTACTACGGAACCTACGAGCAGTACTTC.